This T cell receptor beta chain is from a study of T cells expressing NK-cell markers (dated by TCRdb to the early 2020s). Turning to the overall study: About 8 donors provided sorted CD3+CD56+NKG2C+, CD3+CD56+NKG2C- and CD3+CD56-NKG2C+ T-cell subsets, whose TCR beta-chain repertoires were profiled. Sequencing of the libraries produced 2 x 150 bp reads on Illumina HiSeq 2000/2500, MiSeq or NextSeq. The eight sequenced donors were randomly selected healthy volunteers, three men and five women. Most of the eight sequenced donors were HCMV-seropositive and one was HCMV-seronegative. What the study reported, not specific to this receptor: In roughly 6 donors, the dominant CD3+CD56+NKG2C+ clonotypes were among the top 10 CD8+ clonotypes and accounted for about 1.0-7.0% of CD8+ T cells. Those dominant clonotypes were again the most abundant among CD3+CD56-NKG2C+ cells in a few donors, at about 28.3-60.1%. Whether the expanded NKG2C-expressing T cell clones were specific for HCMV antigens was left unclear.

A commercial ELISA kit detecting HCMV-specific IgG in serum was used to determine HCMV serostatus. Ficoll density gradient centrifugation was used to isolate peripheral blood mononuclear cells from blood. Sequenced on an Illumina HiSeq 2000. The TCR beta cDNA libraries were made using 5'RACE template switching, a step that added both a universal primer site and unique molecular identifiers. cDNA synthesis was primed from the TCR beta constant segment and was followed by two successive PCR amplification steps. The original methods were these. MIGEC was used to demultiplex reads and group the reads by UMI, and MiTCR was used to assemble and quantify clonotypes. Only TCR cDNA sequences supported by at least two reads were kept to exclude erroneous sequences. Downstream repertoire analysis used the tcR package, and clonotypes were matched across fractions by CDR3 nucleotide sequence plus V segment. VDJmatch was used to annotate antigen specificity against VDJdb, with one amino acid substitution allowed in CDR3. Reads reprocessed by TCRdb are summarized as one entry per CDR3 protein sequence, and DNA is absent. Here the V and J calls rest on TCRdb's processing, not on the authors' analysis. This sample's clone table shows 500,000 to 700,000 distinct CDR3 sequences. The top ten constitute 3.5% to 4.5% of the sample.

From the cysteine up to the phenylalanine, the CDR3 has a length of 15 residues. There is no recorded DNA. A note on this clonotype: Its antigen remains undetermined.

The rearranged chain carries TRBV12-3 or TRBV12-4 and TRBJ2-7. The sample consisted of blood T cells: a sorted CD56 or NKG2C T cell subset, CD4+ or CD8+ T cells, or bulk PBMC T cells (not recorded which). This receptor was taken from a man aged 18 to 30 in good health. Donor details come from another sample of the same person, matched by shared clones. The CDR3 protein: CASSFSGLPAYEQYF.